One sample yielded the 30 T cell receptor beta chains listed below, sequenced in a study of identical twins. In TCRdb, the 5' RACE reads were re-called with MiXCR into one record per CDR3 protein. This sample has about 890,000 distinct CDR3 sequences, with roughly an eighth found just once. These data were likewise used in another study, on yellow fever vaccine responses in identical twins.

Material: PBMCs. The source of these receptors is a woman aged 18-35 years in good health.

The chain uses TRBV29-1 and TRBJ2-1, with 13 bases identical to TRBD2. The junction had 11 bases not matched to a gene; V was cut back by 4 bases and J by 8 bases. The CDR3 length is 16 residues. Germline lookup yields CDR1 SQVTM and CDR2 ANQGSEA. The CDR3: CSVVFFWTSGSDEQFF. In DNA form, the CDR3 reads TGCAGCGTTGTCTTTTTTTGGACTAGCGGGAGTGATGAGCAGTTCTTC.

The V gene is TRBV20-1, the J gene TRBJ2-3; 8 bases align to TRBD2. From germline, CDR1 is DFQATT and CDR2 SNEGSKA (reference sequence). The V gene end was trimmed by 4 bases and the J gene end by 1 base; junction bases not matched to a gene: 7. The CDR3 loop spans 15 amino acids. Written as DNA, the CDR3 is TGCAGTGCTATAGGACTAGCTGGAGGCACAGATACGCAGTATTTT. This gives the protein CSAIGLAGGTDTQYF.

This clonotype was seen repeatedly, ten times or more. The chain links TRBV4-2 to TRBJ1-1; 7 nucleotides line up with TRBD1. The germline V gene has CDR1 LGHNA and CDR2 YNFKEQ. CDR3 length equals 15 residues. Trimming at V came to 2 bases and at J to 0 bases, leaving 3 bases not matched to a gene. The CDR3 DNA is TGTGCCAGCAGCCAACCCGGGACAGTGAACACTGAAGCTTTCTTT. Amino acids: CASSQPGTVNTEAFF.

This clonotype was counted at least ten times. V is TRBV29-1 and J is TRBJ1-1; D is perhaps TRBD1 (5 bases). CDR1 and CDR2 from the germline V gene are SQVTM and ANQGSEA. The CDR3 has 14 residues. V was pared by 5 bases and J by 3 bases, with 16 bases between. The CDR3 loop is CSVPLGGWDTEAFF. CDR3 coding DNA: TGCAGCGTTCCTCTCGGGGGGTGGGACACTGAAGCTTTCTTT. Full variable domain (rest looked up from reference TRBV29-1 and TRBJ1-1): SAVISQKPSRDICQRGTSLTIQCQVDSQVTMMFWYRQQPGQSLTLIATANQGSEATYESGFVIDKFPISRPNLTFSTLTVSNMSPEDSSIYLCSVPLGGWDTEAFFGQGTRLTVV.

This clonotype was observed a handful of times. The chain couples TRBV3-1 to TRBJ2-3; 11 bases align to TRBD2. V gave up 1 base and J gave up 4 bases; unmatched junction bases: 7. CDR3 length equals 17 residues. Germline V gene sequence: CDR1 LGHDT, CDR2 YNNKEL (reference sequence). The CDR3 region has the DNA TGTGCCAGCAGCCAAGGTTTAGCGGGAGGGGTTGCAGATACGCAGTATTTT. Translated, it gives CASSQGLAGGVADTQYF.

This clonotype was detected many times. The chain couples TRBV29-1 to TRBJ2-1; 11 positions agree with TRBD1. The CDR3 has 15 amino acids. Germline values: CDR1 SQVTM, CDR2 ANQGSEA. V gave up 7 bases and J gave up 5 bases; unmatched junction bases: 10. CDR3 loop: CSALTRDRGNNEQFF. The DNA of the CDR3 is TGCAGCGCCCTCACCCGGGACAGGGGGAACAATGAGCAGTTCTTC.

This clonotype showed up just a few times. CDR3 bases: TGCGCCAGCAGCGTGGACAGGGAAAGGGGTTGGACTGAAGCTTTCTTT. Encoded protein: CASSVDRERGWTEAFF. This chain uses TRBV5-1 with TRBJ1-1, with 8 bases lining up with TRBD1. The V gene end was trimmed by 4 bases and the J gene end by 5 bases; junction bases not matched to a gene: 13. Germline V lookup: CDR1 SGHRS, CDR2 YFSETQ. This CDR3 has 16 residues.

The rearrangement uses TRBV6-5 and TRBJ2-2, with D unclear. Trimming cost V 6 bases and J 6 bases, with 8 bases left between them. This CDR3 contains 12 residues. Germline lookup yields CDR1 MNHEY and CDR2 SVGAGI. CDR3 sequence (DNA): TGTGCCAGCAGGGTAGCCCCCGGGGAGCTGTTTTTT. Protein: CASRVAPGELFF.

J is TRBJ2-4 and V is TRBV13, with TRBD1 matching over 10 bases. Trimming removed 4 bases from V and 6 bases from J; junction bases left unmatched: 9. The CDR3 length is 16 residues. CDR1 PRHDT and CDR2 FYEKMQ come from the germline V gene (reference sequence). CDR3 sequence (DNA): TGTGCCAGCAGCTCGAGGACAGGGGGTGTCTTAAACATTCAGTACTTC. It encodes CASSSRTGGVLNIQYF.

The chain employs TRBV2 and TRBJ2-7, with 7 nucleotides matching TRBD1. CDR3 length: 14 amino acids. Germline V gene data show CDR1 as SNHLY and CDR2 as FYNNEI. Trimming took 2 bases from V and 3 from J; bases not matched to a gene: 4. This CDR3 is CASSEKGARYEQYF. DNA for the CDR3: TGTGCCAGCAGTGAAAAGGGGGCGCGCTACGAGCAGTACTTC.

This clonotype appeared many times. The gene calls are TRBV10-3 and TRBJ1-1, with D possibly matching TRBD1 (6 bases). Looked up from germline, CDR1 is ENHRY and CDR2 is SYGVKD. V lost 8 bases to trimming and J lost 5 bases, with 24 bases between them. The length of the CDR3 is 16 residues. The CDR3 coding sequence is TGTGCCATCGGGGTGGATGTAGGCAGGGGAAGGACTGAAGCTTTCTTT. Protein sequence: CAIGVDVGRGRTEAFF.

This clonotype was counted many times. V is TRBV20-1 and J is TRBJ2-2, with a weak D call TRBD1 (5 bases). The germline V and J ends were trimmed by 4 bases and 5 bases, with 8 bases remaining between them. The germline gives CDR1 DFQATT, CDR2 SNEGSKA (reference sequence). This CDR3 is 12 amino acids long. DNA for the CDR3: TGCAGTGCTAATCAGGGAACCGGGGAGCTGTTTTTT. Amino acid sequence: CSANQGTGELFF.

This chain uses TRBV18 with TRBJ2-3; 9 bases fit TRBD2. The CDR3 runs 16 residues. The V segment lost 0 bases and the J segment 2 bases; nucleotides outside the gene matches: 3. Germline V lookup: CDR1 KGHSH, CDR2 LQKENI. In DNA form, the CDR3 reads TGTGCCAGCTCACCACCCCTAGCGGGGTACACAGATACGCAGTATTTT. Amino acid sequence: CASSPPLAGYTDTQYF.

CDR3 sequence reads: CATWTGDNEQYF. The CDR3 DNA sequence: TGTGCCACCTGGACAGGGGACAACGAGCAGTACTTC. The chain couples TRBV6-5 to TRBJ2-7; 9 bases match TRBD1. The CDR3 spans 12 residues. Germline V lookup: CDR1 MNHEY, CDR2 SVGAGI. The V segment lost 10 bases and the J segment 5 bases; nucleotides outside the gene matches: 6.

This clonotype was found a few times. The chain recombines TRBV12-3 or TRBV12-4 with TRBJ2-7; D perhaps matches TRBD2 (6 bases). The CDR3 consists of 14 residues. The V gene lost 7 bases and the J gene lost 2 bases, with 15 bases spanning the gap. In DNA form, the CDR3 reads TGTGCCAGCATTCCATGGGGGAGGACCTACGAGCAGTACTTC. It yields the protein CASIPWGRTYEQYF.

This clonotype was detected many times. CDR3: CASSATPGTGMNEQFF. CDR3 nucleotide sequence: TGTGCCAGCAGCGCAACGCCCGGGACAGGGATGAATGAGCAGTTCTTC. This sequence joins TRBV2 and TRBJ2-1; 9 positions agree with TRBD1. In germline, CDR1 is SNHLY, CDR2 FYNNEI. The V segment lost 6 bases and the J segment 7 bases; nucleotides outside the gene matches: 13. The CDR3 is 16 amino acids.

The rearrangement links TRBV5-1 to TRBJ2-3; weak D call: TRBD2 (6 bases). The CDR3 is made up of 16 amino acids. The V end lost 0 bases, the J end lost 2 bases, and 13 bases lay between the germline ends. Germline V gene data show CDR1 as SGHRS and CDR2 as YFSETQ. The CDR3 spells CASSLVGSGDTDTQYF. CDR3 nucleotide sequence: TGCGCCAGCAGCTTGGTTGGTAGCGGAGACACAGATACGCAGTATTTT.

This clonotype appeared many times. This chain joins TRBV27 and TRBJ2-7; D unresolved. Between the trimmed V and J ends, which lost 3 bases and 1 base, there was a span of 7 bases. Germline CDR1 is MNHEY and CDR2 is SMNVEV (reference sequence). CDR3 length: 13 amino acids. The CDR3 region has the DNA TGTGCCAGCAGTTTGACACTATCCTACGAGCAGTACTTC. It translates to CASSLTLSYEQYF.

The chain couples TRBV7-8 to TRBJ2-4; 9 positions match TRBD2. CDR1 is SGHVS, CDR2 FQNEAQ, per germline. CDR3 length equals 17 residues. V was clipped by 1 base and J by 9 bases; unmatched bases: 13. The CDR3 sequence is CASSLEGPSGAIGIQYF. CDR3 sequence (DNA): TGTGCCAGCAGCTTAGAGGGCCCTAGCGGGGCCATCGGCATTCAGTACTTC.

This chain links TRBV6-1 with TRBJ1-1, with a tentative D call TRBD1 (5 bases). Germline V gene sequence: CDR1 MNHNS, CDR2 SASEGT. The CDR3 is made up of 17 amino acids. V lost 4 bases, J lost 1 base, and 19 bases lay in between. CDR3 DNA sequence: TGTGCCAGCAGTGGGTATGGGGGAATAGGCCGGAACACTGAAGCTTTCTTT. As protein: CASSGYGGIGRNTEAFF.

This clonotype occurred a few times. The gene calls are TRBV11-2 and TRBJ2-5; 12 bases match TRBD1. The CDR3 is 16 residues long. With V trimmed by 5 bases and J by 6 bases, 10 bases remained unmatched. Per the germline V gene, CDR1 is SGHAT and CDR2 is FQNNGV. For the CDR3, the DNA is TGTGCCAGCAGCATCCCCCGGGGGACAGGGGGCAAGACCCAGTACTTC. Residues: CASSIPRGTGGKTQYF.

This clonotype has a handful of counts. The CDR3 sequence is CASSPLGTVEKAFF. CDR3 sequence (DNA): TGTGCCAGCAGTCCCCTGGGGACAGTTGAAAAGGCTTTCTTT. The rearrangement uses TRBV28 and TRBJ1-1; 7 bases agree with TRBD1. Germline assignment: CDR1 MDHEN and CDR2 SYDVKM. The trim removed 5 bases at V and 11 bases at J, leaving 14 bases unmatched. This CDR3 is built from 14 residues.

V gene TRBV7-9 combines with J gene TRBJ2-1; 7 bases agree with TRBD2. CDR3 length: 16 amino acids. V shed 5 bases, J shed 9 bases, and the junction held 16 bases outside the gene matches. The germline V gene encodes CDR1 SEHNR and CDR2 FQNEAQ (reference sequence). DNA for the CDR3: TGTGCCAGCAGCCGTACTAGCGCGCAGCCGTACCGTGAGCAGTTCTTC. This encodes CASSRTSAQPYREQFF.

This chain links TRBV20-1 with TRBJ2-1, with TRBD2 matching 12 bases. Per the germline V gene, CDR1 is DFQATT and CDR2 is SNEGSKA (reference sequence). There are 16 residues in the CDR3. J lost 1 base, V lost 5 bases, and 6 bases had no gene match. The CDR3 nucleotides read TGCAGTGCTCTCGGACTAGCGGGAAATTCCTACAATGAGCAGTTCTTC. It is translated as CSALGLAGNSYNEQFF.

This clonotype has only a few counts. This chain links TRBV4-1 with TRBJ1-1, with D maybe TRBD1 (5 bases). Trimming removed 3 bases from V and 6 bases from J, with 14 bases in between. Germline V gives CDR1 MGHRA, CDR2 YSYEKL. The CDR3 is 14 amino acids. The DNA for the CDR3 is TGCGCCAGCAGCCATAGGTTGGGGCGTGCTGAAGCTTTCTTT. It is translated as CASSHRLGRAEAFF.

A few counts support this clonotype. V usage is TRBV28 and J usage is TRBJ2-7; 9 bases are shared with TRBD2. This CDR3 has 16 residues. Germline assignment: CDR1 MDHEN and CDR2 SYDVKM. Trimming cost V 3 bases and J 0 bases; bases outside gene matches: 6. DNA of the CDR3: TGTGCCAGCAGTTTGGCTAGCGGGGTACTCTCCTACGAGCAGTACTTC. It translates to CASSLASGVLSYEQYF.

The chain is built from TRBV13 and TRBJ1-2, with TRBD1 matching 7 bases. From germline, CDR1 is PRHDT and CDR2 FYEKMQ (reference sequence). Unmatched junction bases numbered 9, after V lost 4 bases and J lost 7 bases. This CDR3 spans 14 amino acids. CDR3 amino acids: CASSSTYRGGGYTF. In DNA form, the CDR3 reads TGTGCCAGCAGCTCAACCTACAGGGGCGGTGGCTACACCTTC.

The chain combines TRBV29-1 with TRBJ1-3, with D possibly being TRBD1 (5 bases). The CDR3 runs 14 residues. V shed 5 bases and J shed 0 bases, with 11 bases lying between them. Germline V gene lookup returns CDR1 SQVTM and CDR2 ANQGSEA. CDR3 sequence: CSVTGRSSGNTIYF. DNA for the CDR3: TGCAGCGTTACGGGGCGTTCCTCTGGAAACACCATATATTTT. Combining the CDR3 with reference TRBV29-1 and TRBJ1-3 gives the whole variable domain SAVISQKPSRDICQRGTSLTIQCQVDSQVTMMFWYRQQPGQSLTLIATANQGSEATYESGFVIDKFPISRPNLTFSTLTVSNMSPEDSSIYLCSVTGRSSGNTIYFGEGSWLTVV.

This clonotype showed up just a few times. The chain couples TRBV4-1 to TRBJ2-3; D is unclear. The CDR3 has 15 residues. Trimming stripped 0 bases from V and 6 bases from J, with 13 bases between. CDR1 is MGHRA and CDR2 is YSYEKL in the germline V gene. The CDR3 DNA sequence: TGCGCCAGCAGCCAAGACCGCCTTACTGGGGATACGCAGTATTTT. Translation: CASSQDRLTGDTQYF.

This clonotype was detected a few times. This chain joins TRBV19 and TRBJ1-1; a possible D gene is TRBD1 (6 bases). The V gene lost 0 bases and the J gene lost 4 bases, with 15 bases spanning the gap. The CDR3 spans 16 residues. Looked up from germline, CDR1 is LNHDA and CDR2 is SQIVND (reference sequence). CDR3 residues: CASSIEWPGVVTEAFF. CDR3 coding DNA: TGTGCCAGTAGTATAGAGTGGCCAGGGGTAGTCACTGAAGCTTTCTTT.